These 12 T cell receptor beta chains came from one sample sequenced in a study of T cells in narcolepsy. TCRdb's copy holds only in-frame clones and misses some; the assay was immunoSEQ multiplex PCR. The data hold roughly 34,000 clones, with around 90% observed a single time. Sequencing input: CD45RA- memory CD4+ T cells from PBMCs. Source of these receptors: a human donor with narcolepsy.

The V and J genes are TRBV19 and TRBJ1-2, with 8 bases aligning to TRBD1. This CDR3 contains 15 residues. Trimming cost V 9 bases and J 2 bases; bases outside gene matches: 11. From germline, CDR1 is LNHDA and CDR2 SQIVND (reference sequence). CDR3 in amino acids: CARQARTGSNYGYTF. The CDR3 coding sequence is TGTGCCAGACAAGCCCGGACAGGGAGCAACTATGGCTACACCTTC. Full variable domain (missing parts from reference TRBV19 and TRBJ1-2): DGGITQSPKYLFRKEGQNVTLSCEQNLNHDAMYWYRQDPGQGLRLIYYSQIVNDFQKGDIAEGYSVSREKKESFPLTVTSAQKNPTAFYLCARQARTGSNYGYTFGSGTRLTVV.

The J gene is TRBJ2-1, the V gene TRBV11-2; 9 nucleotides agree with TRBD2. Germline V gene sequence: CDR1 SGHAT, CDR2 FQNNGV. V was clipped by 5 bases and J by 12 bases; unmatched bases: 8. CDR3 length equals 13 residues. CDR3 sequence (DNA): TGTGCCAGCAGCCAAGCGGCTAGCGGGGTGCAGTTCTTC. The encoded protein is CASSQAASGVQFF.

The chain couples TRBV18 to TRBJ1-2; D is unresolved. V was pared by 6 bases and J by 8 bases, with 19 bases between. Per the germline V gene, CDR1 is KGHSH and CDR2 is LQKENI. This CDR3 spans 14 amino acids. The CDR3: CASSPTLDGVGYTF. The CDR3 coding sequence is TGTGCCAGCTCGCCAACATTGGACGGCGTCGGCTACACCTTC.

This rearrangement joins TRBV19 to TRBJ1-3; 7 bases align to TRBD1. The V gene end was trimmed by 5 bases and the J gene end by 0 bases; junction bases not matched to a gene: 7. In germline, CDR1 is LNHDA, CDR2 SQIVND (reference sequence). The CDR3 is 16 residues long. CDR3 nucleotides: TGTGCCAGTAGTCCCCGGACAGGTGCCTCTGGAAACACCATATATTTT. Amino acid sequence: CASSPRTGASGNTIYF.

This chain uses TRBV6-1 with TRBJ2-3; no clear D gene. This CDR3 is built from 16 residues. V lost 0 bases to trimming and J lost 2 bases, with 12 bases between them. Looked up from germline, CDR1 is MNHNS and CDR2 is SASEGT. CDR3 region: CASSEAIVGNTDTQYF. The CDR3 DNA follows: TGTGCCAGCAGTGAAGCTATTGTGGGCAACACAGATACGCAGTATTTT.

This chain uses TRBV25-1 with TRBJ1-4, with 7 bases lining up with TRBD1. Germline trimming cut 4 bases from V and 6 bases from J; bases unmatched to any gene: 5. CDR3 length: 14 residues. The V gene's germline CDR1 is MGHDK and CDR2 SYGVNS. CDR3 loop: CASSAEGAYEKLFF. As DNA, the CDR3 is TGTGCCAGCAGTGCGGAGGGGGCTTATGAAAAACTGTTTTTT.

The chain has TRBV7-2 and TRBJ1-2, with TRBD1 identical over 9 bases. CDR1 is SGHTA, CDR2 FQGNSA, per germline. This CDR3 spans 14 amino acids. Trimming removed 5 bases from V and 8 bases from J; junction bases left unmatched: 9. CDR3 amino acids: CASSPRQGVFGYTF. The CDR3 nucleotides are TGTGCCAGCAGCCCTAGACAGGGGGTGTTCGGCTACACCTTC.

CDR3 amino acids: CASSPYIVETDTQYF. The CDR3 bases are TGTGCCAGCAGTCCGTATATAGTGGAGACAGATACGCAGTATTTT. The genes are TRBV6-5 and TRBJ2-3; D not certain. Germline-derived CDR1 and CDR2 are MNHEY and SVGAGI. V was cut by 5 bases and J by 3 bases, with 15 bases left in between. The CDR3 is 15 residues long.

V is TRBV5-1 and J is TRBJ2-1, with D perhaps matching TRBD2 (7 bases). The CDR3 runs to 14 residues. Germline V gene data show CDR1 as SGHRS and CDR2 as YFSETQ. V dropped 4 bases and J dropped 8 bases, with 16 bases sitting between them. CDR3 sequence reads: CASSVGGLIDEQFF. CDR3 DNA: TGCGCCAGCAGCGTCGGGGGGCTCATTGATGAGCAGTTCTTC.

This clone was found a few times. J is TRBJ2-2 and V is TRBV5-6; D possibly corresponds to TRBD2 (6 bases). V was pared by 0 bases and J by 0 bases, with 9 bases between. In germline, CDR1 is SGHDT, CDR2 YYEEEE. The CDR3 covers 16 residues. The CDR3: CASSLVGGANTGELFF. Here the CDR3 DNA reads TGTGCCAGCAGCTTGGTGGGCGGGGCGAACACCGGGGAGCTGTTTTTT.

This chain links TRBV10-3 with TRBJ1-4; no firm D call. The CDR3 totals 13 residues. Germline assignment: CDR1 ENHRY and CDR2 SYGVKD. V dropped 6 bases and J dropped 5 bases, with 10 bases sitting between them. The CDR3 reads CAISRRVNEKLFF. In DNA form, the CDR3 reads TGTGCCATCAGCCGACGGGTAAATGAAAAACTGTTTTTT.

This clone was observed a handful of times. The chain uses TRBV7-9 and TRBJ1-2, with D perhaps matching TRBD1 (5 bases). V dropped 7 bases and J dropped 3 bases, with 12 bases sitting between them. The CDR3 length is 13 residues. Per germline, CDR1 SEHNR and CDR2 FQNEAQ (reference sequence). The CDR3 reads CASTLRGDYGYTF. In DNA, the CDR3 is TGTGCCAGCACCCTTCGGGGGGACTATGGCTACACCTTC.